Reported below is one T cell receptor (beta chain). The study reverse transcribed the entire isolated RNA, so it sequenced expressed TCRB transcripts. TCRdb's copy holds only in-frame clones and misses some; the assay was immunoSEQ multiplex PCR. The sample lists 360,000 or so clones, around a fifth seen once, with about 0.045% in the top ten. These data originate in a study of beta chain features in type 1 diabetes. This CDR3 is 15 amino acids long. V lost 7 bases, J lost 4 bases, and 6 bases stayed unmatched. CDR1 MNHNY and CDR2 SVGAGI come from the germline V gene (reference sequence). The sequence was collected from a young woman in good health. Sequencing was done on a sample of naive CD4+ T cells from blood. The chain links TRBV6-6 to TRBJ2-1, with 11 bases identical to TRBD2. The CDR3 loop reads CASTLLAGVYNEQFF. The CDR3 DNA sequence: TGTGCCAGCACCCTACTAGCGGGGGTATACAATGAGCAGTTCTTC.